This record concerns one TCR beta chain sequence. Its antigen is unidentified. TCRdb re-called the 5' RACE reads and catalogs CDR3 proteins one per entry, DNA excluded. Found here are roughly 330,000 distinct CDR3 sequences; the top ten clones hold over 2%. The CDR3 loop spans 13 amino acids. The germline gives CDR1 SQVTM, CDR2 ANQGSEA. This entry belongs to a study of monozygotic twins with inflammatory bowel disease. Study-level points and caveats: Among the T cells, different subtypes could not be distinguished. The study found lower TCRbeta diversity (inverse Simpson) in IBD patients than in healthy co-twins.

Whole-blood total RNA was extracted without T cell sorting. The rearrangement uses TRBV29-1 and TRBJ2-7; TCRdb names TRBD2, which stays unverified in the absence of DNA. This clonotype was sampled from a human donor with ulcerative colitis or Crohn's disease, or a healthy co-twin of an affected twin (not recorded which). Sequenced input: blood. The CDR3 sequence is CSVEGLAGGEQYF.